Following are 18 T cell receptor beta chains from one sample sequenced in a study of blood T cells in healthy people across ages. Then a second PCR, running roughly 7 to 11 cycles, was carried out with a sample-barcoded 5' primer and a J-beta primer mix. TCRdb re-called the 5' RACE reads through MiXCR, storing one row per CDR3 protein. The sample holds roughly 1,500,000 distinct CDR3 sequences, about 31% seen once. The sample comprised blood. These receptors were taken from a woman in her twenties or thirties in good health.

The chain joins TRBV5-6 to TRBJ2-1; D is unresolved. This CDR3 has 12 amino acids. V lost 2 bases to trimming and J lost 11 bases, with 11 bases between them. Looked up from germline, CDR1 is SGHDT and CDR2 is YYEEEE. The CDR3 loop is CASSFGNTQQFF. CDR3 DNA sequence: TGTGCCAGCAGCTTTGGGAATACTCAGCAGTTCTTC.

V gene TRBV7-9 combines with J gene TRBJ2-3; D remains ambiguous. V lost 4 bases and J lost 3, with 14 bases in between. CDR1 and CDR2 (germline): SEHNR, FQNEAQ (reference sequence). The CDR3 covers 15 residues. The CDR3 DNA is TGTGCCAGCAGCTCCGGTAAGGCGACGACAGATACGCAGTATTTT. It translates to CASSSGKATTDTQYF.

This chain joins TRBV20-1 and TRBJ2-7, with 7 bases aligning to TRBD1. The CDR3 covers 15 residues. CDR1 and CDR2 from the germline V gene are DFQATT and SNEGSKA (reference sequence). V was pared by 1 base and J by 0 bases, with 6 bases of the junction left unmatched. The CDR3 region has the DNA TGCAGTGCTAGAGGGCAGGGGGTTTTCTCCTACGAGCAGTACTTC. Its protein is CSARGQGVFSYEQYF.

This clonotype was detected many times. CDR3 sequence reads: CASSQDRDTQYF. The CDR3, as DNA: TGCGCCAGCAGCCAAGATAGGGATACGCAGTATTTT. J is TRBJ2-3 and V is TRBV4-1; no clear D gene. The CDR3 contains 12 residues. Germline CDR1 reads MGHRA; CDR2 reads YSYEKL. V was pared by 0 bases and J by 6 bases, with 4 bases between.

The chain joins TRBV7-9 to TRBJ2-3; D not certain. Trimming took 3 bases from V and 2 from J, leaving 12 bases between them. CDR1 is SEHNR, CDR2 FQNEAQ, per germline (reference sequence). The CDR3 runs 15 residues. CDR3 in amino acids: CASSLGSRNTDTQYF. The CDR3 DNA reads TGTGCCAGCAGCTTGGGGTCCAGAAACACAGATACGCAGTATTTT.

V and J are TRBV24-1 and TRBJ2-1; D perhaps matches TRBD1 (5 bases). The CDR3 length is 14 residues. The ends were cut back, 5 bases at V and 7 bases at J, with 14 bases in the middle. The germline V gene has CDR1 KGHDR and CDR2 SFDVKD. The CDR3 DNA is TGTGCCACCAGTGGGCCGACAGTGCCTAATGAGCAGTTCTTC. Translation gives CATSGPTVPNEQFF.

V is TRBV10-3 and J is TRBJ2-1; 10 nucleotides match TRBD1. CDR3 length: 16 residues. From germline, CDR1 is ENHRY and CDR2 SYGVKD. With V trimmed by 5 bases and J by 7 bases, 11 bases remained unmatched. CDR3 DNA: TGTGCCATCAGTCCGGGACAGGGGAGGTTTAGGAATGAGCAGTTCTTC. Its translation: CAISPGQGRFRNEQFF.

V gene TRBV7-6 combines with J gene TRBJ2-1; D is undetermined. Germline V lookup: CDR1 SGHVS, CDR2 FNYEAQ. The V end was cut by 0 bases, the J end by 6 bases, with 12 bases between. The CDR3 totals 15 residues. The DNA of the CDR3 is TGTGCCAGCAGCTTAGCGACTGCTCAACCCAATGAGCAGTTCTTC. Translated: CASSLATAQPNEQFF.

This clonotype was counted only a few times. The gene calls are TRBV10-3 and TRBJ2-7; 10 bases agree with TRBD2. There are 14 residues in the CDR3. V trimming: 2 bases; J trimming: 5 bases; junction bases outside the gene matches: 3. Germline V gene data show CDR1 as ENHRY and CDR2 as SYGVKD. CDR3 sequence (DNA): TGTGCCATCAGTGAGCTAGCGGGGGAAGACGAGCAGTACTTC. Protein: CAISELAGEDEQYF.

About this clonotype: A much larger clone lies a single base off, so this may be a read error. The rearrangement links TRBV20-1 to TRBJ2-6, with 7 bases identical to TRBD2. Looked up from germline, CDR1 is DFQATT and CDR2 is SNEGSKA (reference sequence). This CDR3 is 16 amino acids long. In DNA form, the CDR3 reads TGCGGTGCTAGAGATATGGGGGGGAAAGGGGCCAACGTCCTGACTTTC. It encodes CGARDMGGKGANVLTF.

The CDR3 loop reads CASMGEGGTHEQYF. In DNA form, the CDR3 reads TGTGCCAGCATGGGTGAAGGGGGGACCCACGAGCAGTACTTC. The chain couples TRBV21-1 to TRBJ2-7; no DNA check was done on the table's D call, TRBD1. TRBV21-1 represents a pseudogene. The CDR3 is made up of 14 amino acids.

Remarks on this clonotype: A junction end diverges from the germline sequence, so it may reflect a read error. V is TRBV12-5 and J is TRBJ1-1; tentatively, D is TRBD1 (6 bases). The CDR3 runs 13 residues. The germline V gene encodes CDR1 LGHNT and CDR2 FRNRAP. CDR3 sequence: CASGLDRETEVFF. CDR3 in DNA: TGTGCTAGTGGTTTGGACAGGGAGACTGAAGTTTTCTTT.

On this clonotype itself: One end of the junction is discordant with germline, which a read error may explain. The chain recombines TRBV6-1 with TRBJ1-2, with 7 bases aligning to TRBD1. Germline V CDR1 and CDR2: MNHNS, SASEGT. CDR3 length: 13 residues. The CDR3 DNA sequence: TGTGTCAGCATGGGACAGACTAACTATGGCTACACCTTC. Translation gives CVSMGQTNYGYTF.

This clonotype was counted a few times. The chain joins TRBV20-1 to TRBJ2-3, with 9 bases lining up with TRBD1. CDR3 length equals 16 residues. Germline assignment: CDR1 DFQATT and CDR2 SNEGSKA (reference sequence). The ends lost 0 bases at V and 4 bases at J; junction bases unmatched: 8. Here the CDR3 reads CSARDPGGQGADTQYF. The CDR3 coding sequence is TGCAGTGCTAGAGACCCCGGGGGACAGGGAGCAGATACGCAGTATTTT.

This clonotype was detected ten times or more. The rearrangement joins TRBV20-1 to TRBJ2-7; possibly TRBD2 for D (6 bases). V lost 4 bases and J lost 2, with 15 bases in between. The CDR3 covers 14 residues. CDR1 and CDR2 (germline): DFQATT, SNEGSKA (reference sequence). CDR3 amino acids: CSAIPGEFTYEQYF. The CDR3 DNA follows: TGCAGTGCTATCCCGGGGGAGTTCACCTACGAGCAGTACTTC.

The CDR3 sequence is CASSLYASGADEQYF. CDR3 DNA sequence: TGTGCCAGCAGTTTATACGCTAGCGGGGCGGACGAGCAGTACTTC. The gene calls are TRBV27 and TRBJ2-7; 9 bases fit TRBD2. The CDR3 length is 15 residues. Germline V gene lookup returns CDR1 MNHEY and CDR2 SMNVEV (reference sequence). V lost 1 base to trimming and J lost 5 bases; unmatched junction nucleotides: 6.

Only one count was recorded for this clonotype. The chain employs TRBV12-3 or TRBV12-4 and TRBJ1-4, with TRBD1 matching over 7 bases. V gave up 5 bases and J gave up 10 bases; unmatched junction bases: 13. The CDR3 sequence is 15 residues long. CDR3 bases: TGTGCCAGCAGTGGCCAGGGCGATCACAGGGGAAAACTGTTTTTT. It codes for CASSGQGDHRGKLFF.

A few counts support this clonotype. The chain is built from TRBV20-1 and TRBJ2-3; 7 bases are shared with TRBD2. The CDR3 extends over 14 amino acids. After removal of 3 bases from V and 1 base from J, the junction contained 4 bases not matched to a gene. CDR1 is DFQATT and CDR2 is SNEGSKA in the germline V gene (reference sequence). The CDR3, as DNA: TGCAGTGCTAGTCCGCGGGAGCGCACAGATACGCAGTATTTT. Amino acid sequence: CSASPRERTDTQYF.